The count of the clone carrying this T cell receptor (beta chain) is one. The target antigen is unknown. The sample originates from a study of T cell responses to AZD1222 COVID-19 vaccine. General observations from the study: The number of AZD1222 recipients seropositive at baseline was only 5 to 7. Only after the peak T cell response were repertoires sampled. Along spike, vaccine-associated CD4 TCRs were found throughout, with dominance at 160-218 and 743-854.

The repertoire was sequenced with immunoSEQ multiplex PCR; TCRdb's copy has only in-frame clones and lacks some. The sample comprises 90,000 to 150,000 clones, 75% to 90% of which are singletons, and around 2.5% rests with the top ten. Specimen: peripheral blood, collected 28 days after the second AZD1222 dose. The sequence was obtained from an adult who received the AZD1222 COVID-19 vaccine.

The CDR3 reads CASRFRGSNSPLHF. In DNA form, the CDR3 reads TGTGCCAGCAGATTCAGGGGCTCGAATTCACCCCTCCACTTT. The chain links TRBV6-5 to TRBJ1-6, with D perhaps TRBD1 (6 bases). The V end lost 6 bases, the J end lost 7 bases, and 13 bases lay between the germline ends. The CDR3 extends over 14 amino acids. Germline-derived CDR1 and CDR2 are MNHEY and SVGAGI.